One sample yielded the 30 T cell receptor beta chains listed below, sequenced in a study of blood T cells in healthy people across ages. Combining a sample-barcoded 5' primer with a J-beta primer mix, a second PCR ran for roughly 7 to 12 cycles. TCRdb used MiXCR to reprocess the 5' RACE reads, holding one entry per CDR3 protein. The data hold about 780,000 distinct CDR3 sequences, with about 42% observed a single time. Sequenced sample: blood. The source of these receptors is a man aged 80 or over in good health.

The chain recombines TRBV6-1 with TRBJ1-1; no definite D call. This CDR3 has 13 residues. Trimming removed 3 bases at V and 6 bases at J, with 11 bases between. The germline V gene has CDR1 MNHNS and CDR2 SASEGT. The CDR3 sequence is CASSDDRRAEAFF. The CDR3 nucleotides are TGTGCCAGCAGTGACGATAGACGTGCTGAAGCTTTCTTT.

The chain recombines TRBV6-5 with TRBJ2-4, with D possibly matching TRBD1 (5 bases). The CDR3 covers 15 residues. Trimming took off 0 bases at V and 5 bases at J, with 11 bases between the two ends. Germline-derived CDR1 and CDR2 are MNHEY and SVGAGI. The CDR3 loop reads CASSYSWTSENIQYF. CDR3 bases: TGTGCCAGCAGTTACTCTTGGACATCCGAAAACATTCAGTACTTC.

CDR3 DNA: TGTGCCATCAGTGATCACGACAGGGCGGGTTACAATGAGCAGTTCTTC. Translating gives CAISDHDRAGYNEQFF. This chain joins TRBV10-3 and TRBJ2-1; 7 bases match TRBD1. V lost 3 bases and J lost 4; bases outside the gene matches: 9. CDR3 length equals 16 residues. Germline V CDR1 and CDR2: ENHRY, SYGVKD.

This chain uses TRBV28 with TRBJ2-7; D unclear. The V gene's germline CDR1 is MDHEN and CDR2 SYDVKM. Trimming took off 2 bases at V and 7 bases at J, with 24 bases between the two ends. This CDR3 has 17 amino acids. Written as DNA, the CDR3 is TGTGCCAGCAGTTTAGGTTTCTCGGGCGGAACCTACAATGAGCAGTACTTC. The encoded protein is CASSLGFSGGTYNEQYF.

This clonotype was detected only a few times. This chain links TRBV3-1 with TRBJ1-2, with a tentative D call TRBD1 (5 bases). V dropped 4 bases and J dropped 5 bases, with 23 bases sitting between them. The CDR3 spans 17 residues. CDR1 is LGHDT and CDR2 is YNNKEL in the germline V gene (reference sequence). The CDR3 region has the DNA TGTGCCAGCAGCCTCCTTTCCGGGACGGAACTTTTTTATGGCTACACCTTC. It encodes CASSLLSGTELFYGYTF.

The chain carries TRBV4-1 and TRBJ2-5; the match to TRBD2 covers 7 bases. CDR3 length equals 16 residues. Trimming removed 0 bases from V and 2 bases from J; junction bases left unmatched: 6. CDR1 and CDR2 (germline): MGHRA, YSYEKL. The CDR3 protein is CASSQEGLAAQETQYF. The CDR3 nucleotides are TGCGCCAGCAGCCAAGAGGGTCTAGCGGCTCAAGAGACCCAGTACTTC.

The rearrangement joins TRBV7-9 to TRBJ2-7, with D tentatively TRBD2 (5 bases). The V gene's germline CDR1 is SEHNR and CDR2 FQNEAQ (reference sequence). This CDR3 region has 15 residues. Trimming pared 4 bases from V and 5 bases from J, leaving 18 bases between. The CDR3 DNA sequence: TGTGCCAGCAGCTCCCCCGGGGTTAGAACCAACGAGCAGTACTTC. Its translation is CASSSPGVRTNEQYF.

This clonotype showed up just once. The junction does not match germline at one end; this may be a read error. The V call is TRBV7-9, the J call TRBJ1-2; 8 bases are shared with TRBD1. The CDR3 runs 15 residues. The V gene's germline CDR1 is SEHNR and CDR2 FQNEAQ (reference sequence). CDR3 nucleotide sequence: TGTACCAGCACCCAGATCGGACAGGGAGACTATGGCTACACCTTC. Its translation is CTSTQIGQGDYGYTF.

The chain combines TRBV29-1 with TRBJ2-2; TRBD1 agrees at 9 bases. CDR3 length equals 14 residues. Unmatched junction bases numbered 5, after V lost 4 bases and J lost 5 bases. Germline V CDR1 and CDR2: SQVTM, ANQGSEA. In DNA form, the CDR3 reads TGCAGCGTTGCCAGGGGACAGGGAACCGGGGAGCTGTTTTTT. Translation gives CSVARGQGTGELFF.

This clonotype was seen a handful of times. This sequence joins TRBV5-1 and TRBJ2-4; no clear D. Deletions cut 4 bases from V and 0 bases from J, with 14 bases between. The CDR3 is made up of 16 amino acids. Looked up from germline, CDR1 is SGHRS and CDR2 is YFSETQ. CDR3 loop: CASSASPSGAKNIQYF. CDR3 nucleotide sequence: TGCGCCAGCAGCGCATCCCCCTCAGGAGCCAAAAACATTCAGTACTTC.

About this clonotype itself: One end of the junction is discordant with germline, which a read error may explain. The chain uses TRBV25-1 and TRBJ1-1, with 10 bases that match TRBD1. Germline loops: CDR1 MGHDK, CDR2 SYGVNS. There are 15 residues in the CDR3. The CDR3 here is CTSSLTGGAYTEAFF. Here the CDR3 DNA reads TGTACCAGCAGTTTGACAGGGGGCGCATACACTGAAGCTTTCTTT.

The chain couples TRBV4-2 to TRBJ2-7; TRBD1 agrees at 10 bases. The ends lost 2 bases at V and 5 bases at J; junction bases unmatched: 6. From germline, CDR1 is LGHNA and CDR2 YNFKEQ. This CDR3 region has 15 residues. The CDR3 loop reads CASSQPGTGVDEQYF. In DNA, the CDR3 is TGTGCCAGCAGCCAACCGGGGACAGGGGTCGACGAGCAGTACTTC.

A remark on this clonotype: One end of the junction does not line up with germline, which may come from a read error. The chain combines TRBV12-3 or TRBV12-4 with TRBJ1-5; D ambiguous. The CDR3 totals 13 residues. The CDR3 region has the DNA TGTGCCCGCAGTTTAGCGCTTGGTCAGCCCCAGCATTTT. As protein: CARSLALGQPQHF.

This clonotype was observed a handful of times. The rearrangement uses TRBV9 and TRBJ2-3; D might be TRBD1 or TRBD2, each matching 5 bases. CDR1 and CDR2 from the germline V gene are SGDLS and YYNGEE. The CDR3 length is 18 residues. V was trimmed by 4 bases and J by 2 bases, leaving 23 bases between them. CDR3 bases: TGTGCCAGCAGCTACGGTTCGGGGCTAACAACCTACACAGATACGCAGTATTTT. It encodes CASSYGSGLTTYTDTQYF.

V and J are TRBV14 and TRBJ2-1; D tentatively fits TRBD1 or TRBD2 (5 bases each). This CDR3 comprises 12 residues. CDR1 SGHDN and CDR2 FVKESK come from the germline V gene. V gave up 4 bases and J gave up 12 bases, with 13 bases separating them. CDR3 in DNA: TGTGCCAGCAGCCCGTTAGGGGACCTGCAGTTCTTC. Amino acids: CASSPLGDLQFF.

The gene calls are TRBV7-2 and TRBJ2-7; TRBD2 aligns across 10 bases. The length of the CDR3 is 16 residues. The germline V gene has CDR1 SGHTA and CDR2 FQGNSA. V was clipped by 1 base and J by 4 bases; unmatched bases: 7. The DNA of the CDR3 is TGTGCCAGCAGCTTAGGTGGTCTAGCGGGAGTGTACGAGCAGTACTTC. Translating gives CASSLGGLAGVYEQYF.

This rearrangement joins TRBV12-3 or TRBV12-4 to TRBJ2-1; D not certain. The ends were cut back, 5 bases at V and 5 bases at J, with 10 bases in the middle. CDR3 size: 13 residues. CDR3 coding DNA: TGTGCCAGCAGTCCTACCAATAACAATGAGCAGTTCTTC. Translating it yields CASSPTNNNEQFF.

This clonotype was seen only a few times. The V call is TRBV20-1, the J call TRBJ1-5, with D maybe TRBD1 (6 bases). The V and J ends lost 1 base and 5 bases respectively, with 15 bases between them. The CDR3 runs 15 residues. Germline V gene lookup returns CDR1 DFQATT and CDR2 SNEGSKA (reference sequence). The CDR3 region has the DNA TGCAGTGCTAGAGCAACAGGGAACTCCTATCAGCCCCAGCATTTT. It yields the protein CSARATGNSYQPQHF.

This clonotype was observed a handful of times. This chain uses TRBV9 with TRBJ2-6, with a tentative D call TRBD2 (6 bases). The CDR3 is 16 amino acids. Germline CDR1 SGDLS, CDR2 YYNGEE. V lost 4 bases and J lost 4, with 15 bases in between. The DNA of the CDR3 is TGTGCCAGCAGCTCCCTCGCGGGGTCAGGGGCCAACGTCCTGACTTTC. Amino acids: CASSSLAGSGANVLTF.

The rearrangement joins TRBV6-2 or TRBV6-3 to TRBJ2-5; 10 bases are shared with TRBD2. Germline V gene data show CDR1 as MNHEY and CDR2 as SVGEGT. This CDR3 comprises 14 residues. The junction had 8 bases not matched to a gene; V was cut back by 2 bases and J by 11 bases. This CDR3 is CASSYASGRGEQYF. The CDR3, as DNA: TGTGCCAGCAGTTACGCTAGCGGGAGAGGTGAGCAGTACTTC.

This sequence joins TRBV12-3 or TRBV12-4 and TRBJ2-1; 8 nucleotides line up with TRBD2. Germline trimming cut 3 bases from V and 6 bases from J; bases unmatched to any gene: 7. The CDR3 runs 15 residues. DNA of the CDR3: TGTGCCAGCAGTTTTCAAGCGGGGGACCCCAATGAGCAGTTCTTC. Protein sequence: CASSFQAGDPNEQFF.

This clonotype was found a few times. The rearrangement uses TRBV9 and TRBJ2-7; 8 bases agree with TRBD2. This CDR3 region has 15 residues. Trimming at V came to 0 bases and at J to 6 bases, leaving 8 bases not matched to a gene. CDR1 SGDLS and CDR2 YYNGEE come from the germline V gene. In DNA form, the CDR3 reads TGTGCCAGCAGCGTAGGCTCGCGGGAGGTTTCCGAGCAGTACTTC. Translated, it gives CASSVGSREVSEQYF.

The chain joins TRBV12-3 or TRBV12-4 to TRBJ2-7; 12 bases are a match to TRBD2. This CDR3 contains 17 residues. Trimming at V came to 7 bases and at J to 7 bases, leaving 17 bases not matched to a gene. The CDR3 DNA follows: TGTGCCAGCAACCTAGCGGGAGGGCGAAGCCCCTACAATGAGCAGTACTTC. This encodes CASNLAGGRSPYNEQYF.

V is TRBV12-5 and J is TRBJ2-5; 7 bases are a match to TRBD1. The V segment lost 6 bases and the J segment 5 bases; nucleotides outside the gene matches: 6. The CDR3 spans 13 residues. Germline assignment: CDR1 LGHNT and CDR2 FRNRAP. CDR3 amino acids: CASGQGLEETQYF. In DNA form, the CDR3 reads TGTGCTAGTGGACAGGGGTTGGAGGAGACCCAGTACTTC.

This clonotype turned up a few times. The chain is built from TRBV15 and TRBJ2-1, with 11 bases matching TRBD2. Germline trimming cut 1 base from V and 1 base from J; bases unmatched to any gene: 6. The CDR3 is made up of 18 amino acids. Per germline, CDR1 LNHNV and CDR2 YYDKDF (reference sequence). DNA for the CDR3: TGTGCCACCAGCAGAGGGGCTAGCGGGAGGCCGTCCTACAATGAGCAGTTCTTC. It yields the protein CATSRGASGRPSYNEQFF.

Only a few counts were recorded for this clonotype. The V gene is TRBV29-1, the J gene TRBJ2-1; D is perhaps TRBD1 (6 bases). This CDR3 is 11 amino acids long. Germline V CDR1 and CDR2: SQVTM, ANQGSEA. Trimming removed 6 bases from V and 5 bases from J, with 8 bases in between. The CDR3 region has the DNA TGCAGCGTCAGGGACAACAATGAGCAGTTCTTC. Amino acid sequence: CSVRDNNEQFF.

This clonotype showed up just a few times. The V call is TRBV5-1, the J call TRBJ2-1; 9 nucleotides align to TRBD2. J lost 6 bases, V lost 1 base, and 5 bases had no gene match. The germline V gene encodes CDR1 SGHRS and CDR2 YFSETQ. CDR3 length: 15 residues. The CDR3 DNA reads TGCGCCAGCAGCTTGTCGGCGGGGGGGGGCAATGAGCAGTTCTTC. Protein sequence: CASSLSAGGGNEQFF.

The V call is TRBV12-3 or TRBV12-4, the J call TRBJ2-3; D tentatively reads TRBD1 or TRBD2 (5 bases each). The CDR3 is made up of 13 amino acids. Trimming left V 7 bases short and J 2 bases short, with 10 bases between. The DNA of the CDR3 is TGTGCCAGCACGCCGGGGACCACAGATACGCAGTATTTT. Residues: CASTPGTTDTQYF.

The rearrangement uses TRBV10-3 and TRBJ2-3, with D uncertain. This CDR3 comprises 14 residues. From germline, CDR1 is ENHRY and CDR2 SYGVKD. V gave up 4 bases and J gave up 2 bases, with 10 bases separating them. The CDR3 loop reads CAISAGGDTDTQYF. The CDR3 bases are TGTGCCATCAGTGCAGGTGGAGACACAGATACGCAGTATTTT.

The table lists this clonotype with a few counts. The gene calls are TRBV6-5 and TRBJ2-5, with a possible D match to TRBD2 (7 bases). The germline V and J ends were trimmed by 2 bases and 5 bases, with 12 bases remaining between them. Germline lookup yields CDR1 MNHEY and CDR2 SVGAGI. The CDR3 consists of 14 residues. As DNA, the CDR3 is TGTGCCAGCAGTTACCACGGGGGGCCGGAGACCCAGTACTTC. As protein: CASSYHGGPETQYF.